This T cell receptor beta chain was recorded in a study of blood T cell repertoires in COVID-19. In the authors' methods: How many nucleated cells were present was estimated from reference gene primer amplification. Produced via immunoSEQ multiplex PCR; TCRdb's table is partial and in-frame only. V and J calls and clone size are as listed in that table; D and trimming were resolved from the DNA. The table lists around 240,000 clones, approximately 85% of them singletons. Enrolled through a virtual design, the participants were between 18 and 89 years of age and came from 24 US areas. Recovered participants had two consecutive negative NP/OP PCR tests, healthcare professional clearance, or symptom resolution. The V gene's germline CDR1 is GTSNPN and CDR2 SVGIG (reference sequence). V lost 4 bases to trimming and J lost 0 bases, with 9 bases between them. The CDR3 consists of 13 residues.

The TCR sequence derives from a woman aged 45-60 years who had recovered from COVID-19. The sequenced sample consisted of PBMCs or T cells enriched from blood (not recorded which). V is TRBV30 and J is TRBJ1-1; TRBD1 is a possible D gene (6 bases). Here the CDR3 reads CAWNRVMNTEAFF. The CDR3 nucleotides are TGTGCCTGGAACAGGGTTATGAACACTGAAGCTTTCTTT. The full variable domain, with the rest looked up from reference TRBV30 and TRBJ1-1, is SQTIHQWPATLVQPVGSPLSLECTVEGTSNPNLYWYRQAAGRGLQLLFYSVGIGQISSEVPQNLSASRPQDRQFILSSKKLLLSDSGFYLCAWNRVMNTEAFFGQGTRLTVV.